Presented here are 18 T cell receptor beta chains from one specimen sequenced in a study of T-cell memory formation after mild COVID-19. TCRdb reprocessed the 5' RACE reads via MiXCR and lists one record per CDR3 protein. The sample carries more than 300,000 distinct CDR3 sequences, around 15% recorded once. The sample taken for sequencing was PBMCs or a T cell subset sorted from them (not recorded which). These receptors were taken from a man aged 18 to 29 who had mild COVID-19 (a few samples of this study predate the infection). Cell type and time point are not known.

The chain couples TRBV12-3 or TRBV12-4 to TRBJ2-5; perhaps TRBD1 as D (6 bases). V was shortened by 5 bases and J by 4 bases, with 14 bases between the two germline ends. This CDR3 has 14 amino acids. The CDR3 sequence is CASSVYQQGETQYF. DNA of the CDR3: TGTGCCAGCAGTGTCTACCAACAGGGAGAGACCCAGTACTTC.

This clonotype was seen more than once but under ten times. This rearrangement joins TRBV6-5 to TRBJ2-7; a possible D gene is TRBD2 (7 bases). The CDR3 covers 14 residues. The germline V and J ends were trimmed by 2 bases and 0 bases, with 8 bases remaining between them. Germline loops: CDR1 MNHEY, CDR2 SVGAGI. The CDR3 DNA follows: TGTGCCAGCAGTTACGGGGGGGCCTCCTACGAGCAGTACTTC. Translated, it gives CASSYGGASYEQYF.

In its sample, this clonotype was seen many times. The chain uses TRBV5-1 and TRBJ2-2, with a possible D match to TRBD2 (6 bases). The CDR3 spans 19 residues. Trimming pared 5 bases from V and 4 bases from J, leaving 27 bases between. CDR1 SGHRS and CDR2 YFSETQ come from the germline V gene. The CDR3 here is CASSSSVTELASSTGELFF. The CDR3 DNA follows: TGCGCCAGCAGTAGTAGTGTGACCGAACTAGCCTCGAGCACCGGGGAGCTGTTTTTT.

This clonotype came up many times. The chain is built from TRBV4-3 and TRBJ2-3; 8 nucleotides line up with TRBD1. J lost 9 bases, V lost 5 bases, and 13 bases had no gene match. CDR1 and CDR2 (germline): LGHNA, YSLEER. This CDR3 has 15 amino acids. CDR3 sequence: CASSSLDRETRTQYF. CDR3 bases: TGCGCCAGCAGCTCCTTGGACAGGGAGACACGGACGCAGTATTTT.

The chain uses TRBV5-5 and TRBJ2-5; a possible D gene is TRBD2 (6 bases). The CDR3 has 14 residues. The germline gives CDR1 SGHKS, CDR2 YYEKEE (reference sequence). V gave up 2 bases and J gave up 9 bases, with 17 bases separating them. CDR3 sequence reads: CASSFDSLARAQYF. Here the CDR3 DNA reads TGTGCCAGCAGCTTTGACAGCCTAGCGAGGGCCCAGTACTTC.

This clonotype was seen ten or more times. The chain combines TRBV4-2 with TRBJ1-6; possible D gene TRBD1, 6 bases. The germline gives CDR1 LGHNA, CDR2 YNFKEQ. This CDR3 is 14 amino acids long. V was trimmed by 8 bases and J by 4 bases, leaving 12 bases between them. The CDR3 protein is CASAGRGYNSPLHF. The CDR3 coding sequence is TGTGCCAGCGCCGGAAGGGGGTATAATTCACCCCTCCACTTT.

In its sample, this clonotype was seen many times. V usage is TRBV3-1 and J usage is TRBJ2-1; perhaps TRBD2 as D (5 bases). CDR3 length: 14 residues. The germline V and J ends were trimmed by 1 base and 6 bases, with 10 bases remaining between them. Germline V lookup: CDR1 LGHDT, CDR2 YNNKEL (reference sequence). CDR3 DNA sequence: TGTGCCAGCAGCCAAGGGCTAGAGGGCAATGAGCAGTTCTTC. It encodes CASSQGLEGNEQFF.

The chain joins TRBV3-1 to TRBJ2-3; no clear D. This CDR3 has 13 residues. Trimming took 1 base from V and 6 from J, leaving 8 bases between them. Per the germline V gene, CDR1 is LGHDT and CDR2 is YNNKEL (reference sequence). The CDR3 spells CASSQGLFDTQYF. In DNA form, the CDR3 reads TGTGCCAGCAGCCAAGGGTTGTTTGATACGCAGTATTTT.

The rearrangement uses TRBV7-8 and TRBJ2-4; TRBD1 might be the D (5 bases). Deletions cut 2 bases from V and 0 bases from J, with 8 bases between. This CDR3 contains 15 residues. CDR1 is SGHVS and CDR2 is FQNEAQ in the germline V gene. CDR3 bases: TGTGCCAGCAGCTTACAGGGCAGAGCCAAAAACATTCAGTACTTC. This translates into CASSLQGRAKNIQYF.

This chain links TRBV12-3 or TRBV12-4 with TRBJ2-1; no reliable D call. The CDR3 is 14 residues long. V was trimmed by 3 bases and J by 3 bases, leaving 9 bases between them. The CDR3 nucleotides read TGTGCCAGCAGTTTTAGTGGTTTCTACAATGAGCAGTTCTTC. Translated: CASSFSGFYNEQFF.

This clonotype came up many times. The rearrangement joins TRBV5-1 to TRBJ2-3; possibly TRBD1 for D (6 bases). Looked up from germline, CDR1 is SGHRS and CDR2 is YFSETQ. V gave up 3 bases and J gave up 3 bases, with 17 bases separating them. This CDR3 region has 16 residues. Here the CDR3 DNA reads TGCGCCAGCAGCTCCTCGAACTACAGGGTTACAGATACGCAGTATTTT. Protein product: CASSSSNYRVTDTQYF.

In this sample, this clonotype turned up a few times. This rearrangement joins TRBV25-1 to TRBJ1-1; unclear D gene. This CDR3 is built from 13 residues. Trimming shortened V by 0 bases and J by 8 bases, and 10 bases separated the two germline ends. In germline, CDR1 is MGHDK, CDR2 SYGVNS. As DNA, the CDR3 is TGTGCCAGCAGTGAATATATGCGGACGGAAGCTTTCTTT. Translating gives CASSEYMRTEAFF.

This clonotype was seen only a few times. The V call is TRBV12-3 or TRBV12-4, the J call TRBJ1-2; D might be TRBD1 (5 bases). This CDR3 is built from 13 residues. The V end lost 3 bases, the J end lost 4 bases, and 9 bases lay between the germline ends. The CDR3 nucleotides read TGTGCCAGCAGTTTCACGGGGACCTATGGCTACACCTTC. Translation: CASSFTGTYGYTF.

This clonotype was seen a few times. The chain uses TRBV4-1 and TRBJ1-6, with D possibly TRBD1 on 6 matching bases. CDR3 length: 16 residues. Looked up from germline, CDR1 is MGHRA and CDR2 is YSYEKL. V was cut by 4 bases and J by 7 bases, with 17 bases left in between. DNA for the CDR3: TGCGCCAGCAGCCCCGGGACATCCTTTGAAAATTCACCCCTCCACTTT. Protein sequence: CASSPGTSFENSPLHF.

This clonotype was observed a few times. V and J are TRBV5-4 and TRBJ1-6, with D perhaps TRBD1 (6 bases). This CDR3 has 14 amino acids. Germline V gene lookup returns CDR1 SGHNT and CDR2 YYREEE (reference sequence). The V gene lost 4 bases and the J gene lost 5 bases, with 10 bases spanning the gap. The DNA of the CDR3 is TGTGCCAGCAGCCAGGACAGCGATAATTCACCCCTCCACTTT. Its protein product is CASSQDSDNSPLHF.

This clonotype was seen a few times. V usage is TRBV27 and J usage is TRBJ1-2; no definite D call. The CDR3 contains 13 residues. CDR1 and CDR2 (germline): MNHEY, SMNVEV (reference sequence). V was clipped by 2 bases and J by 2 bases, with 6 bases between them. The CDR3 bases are TGTGCCAGCAGTTTAAAACAGAACTATGGCTACACCTTC. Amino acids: CASSLKQNYGYTF.

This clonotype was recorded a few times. The CDR3 reads CASTTGGGGPNDIQYF. CDR3 nucleotide sequence: TGTGCCAGCACCACTGGGGGCGGGGGCCCGAATGACATTCAGTACTTC. The chain has TRBV5-4 and TRBJ2-4, with D perhaps TRBD2 (7 bases). Germline CDR1 is SGHNT and CDR2 is YYREEE (reference sequence). The CDR3 is 16 amino acids. The V gene lost 6 bases and the J gene lost 8 bases, with 24 bases spanning the gap. The full variable domain, its missing parts supplied by reference TRBV5-4 and TRBJ2-4, is ETGVTQSPTHLIKTRGQQVTLRCSSQSGHNTVSWYQQALGQGPQFIFQYYREEENGRGNFPPRFSGLQFPNYSSELNVNALELDDSALYLCASTTGGGGPNDIQYFGAGTRLSVL.

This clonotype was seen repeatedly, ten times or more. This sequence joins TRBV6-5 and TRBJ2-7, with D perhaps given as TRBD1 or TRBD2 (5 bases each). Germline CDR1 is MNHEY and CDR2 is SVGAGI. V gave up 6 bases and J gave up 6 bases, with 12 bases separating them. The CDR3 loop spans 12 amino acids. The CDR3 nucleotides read TGTGCCAGCAGCTCTGGGGGTGGCGAGCAGTACGTC. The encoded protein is CASSSGGGEQYV.